This T cell receptor (beta chain) stems from a study of T cell repertoires in cytomegalovirus infection (dated by TCRdb to the late 2010s). A note on the overall study: Alongside well-studied HLA-B-restricted epitopes, the peptide stimulations were aimed at recently identified HLA-C-restricted CMV epitopes, whose presentation resists viral immunomodulation. Donor HLA type was relevant to the analysis, as public TCR beta signatures indicated carriage of CMV infection together with the matching HLA type.

The treatment or condition label here, explained by the study, means: in vitro stimulation with specific CMV peptide epitopes to enrich CMV-specific T cells. General conclusions and limits of the study: Carriers of CMV infection plus the relevant HLA type were discriminated by the cumulative frequency of public TCR beta family members in the study cohort and in an independent roughly 320-donor cohort. The ex vivo response was dominated by HLA-C-restricted CMV-specific TCR beta clonotypes, which also provided the single most frequent clonotype in two of eight donors.

Note on this clonotype: The antigen this receptor binds is unknown. No per-base quality is available; no much larger clone lies one base away.

Sequencing used an Illumina HiSeq 1500. TCRdb trimmed public reads at Q25 via fastp, called clones via MiXCR and kept in-frame beta chains. When rows share a CDR3 protein, they turn into one entry using the most common DNA and genes. The sample contains 700,000 to 900,000 distinct CDR3 sequences, 29% of them found a single time. Jointly, the top ten make up around 13% of the sample. Specimen: cultured CD8+ T cells from PBMCs, collected from culture after CMV antigen stimulation. This TCR was sampled from a human donor in good health (CMV status not recorded). Some clones in this sample may be carry-over from other donors' samples.

Here is the DNA: TGTGCCAGCAGCCCTAGCGGGGGGGCCGGCAATGAGCAGTTCTTC. Translated, this is CASSPSGGAGNEQFF. The chain was built from TRBV5-4 and TRBJ2-1, with 12 junctional bases fitting TRBD2. Trimming takes 4 bases off V and 6 bases off J; junction bases not matched to a gene: 5. The CDR3, from cysteine to phenylalanine, totals 15 residues. Here the CDR3 DNA is all that survives: 45 bases in frame from base 1. Reading the germline V gene (reference sequence) gives CDR1 SGHNT and CDR2 YYREEE.